The rows below give T cell receptor beta chains drawn from one sample of a study of coeliac disease. TCRdb's copy holds only in-frame clones and misses some; the assay was immunoSEQ multiplex PCR. The repertoire has thousands of clones, 50% to 65% of them found once; the top ten carry about 3%. Sample: lamina propria lymphocytes from the gut. These receptors were obtained from a woman aged 55-69 years with active celiac disease. Each CDR3 is given with its conserved first and last residue. A D gene is named only where the DNA matches it firmly. The size entry is marked missing in some rows and otherwise reads once, few, many or a size class.

TRBV30	-	TRBJ2-7	-	CAWSAGGAGQYF	TGTGCCTGGAGTGCTGGGGGGGCTGGGCAGTACTTC
TRBV14	TRBD2	TRBJ2-7	-	CASSQLAGPPPQYF	TGTGCCAGCAGCCAACTAGCGGGGCCTCCCCCGCAGTACTTC
TRBV6-5	TRBD1	TRBJ1-2	-	CASSSGDRVNHGYTF	TGTGCCAGCAGTTCCGGGGACAGGGTTAACCATGGCTACACCTTC
TRBV5-1	-	TRBJ1-1	-	CASSYILSSQNPKKNTEAFF	TGCGCCAGCAGCTATATACTTTCATCCCAAAACCCGAAAAAGAACACTGAAGCTTTCTTT
TRBV6-5	-	TRBJ1-3	-	CASSRVSGNTIYF	TGTGCCAGCAGCAGGGTCTCTGGAAACACCATATATTTT
TRBV5-6	TRBD1	TRBJ1-1	few	CASSWDRVNTEAFF	TGTGCCAGCAGCTGGGACAGGGTGAACACTGAAGCTTTCTTT
TRBV19	-	TRBJ1-1	-	CASTGDTEAFF	TGTGCCAGCACGGGGGACACTGAAGCTTTCTTT
TRBV7-2	-	TRBJ2-2	-	CASSPPGAVTGELFF	TGTGCCAGCAGCCCCCCGGGAGCGGTTACCGGGGAGCTGTTTTTT
TRBV2	-	TRBJ2-1	-	CASSNPGQLTGEQFF	TGTGCCAGCTCGAACCCCGGACAGCTGACAGGTGAGCAGTTCTTC
TRBV29-1	-	TRBJ2-3	-	CSVEEGRGARTDTQYF	TGCAGCGTTGAAGAAGGTAGGGGCGCCCGCACAGATACGCAGTATTTT
TRBV11-3	-	TRBJ2-2	-	CASSYSYGRGTGELFF	TGTGCCAGCAGCTATTCTTACGGCCGGGGCACCGGGGAGCTGTTTTTT
TRBV27	TRBD1	TRBJ1-1	-	CASSELGTGMGNTEAFF	TGTGCCAGCAGCGAGCTCGGGACAGGTATGGGGAACACTGAAGCTTTCTTT
TRBV28	TRBD1	TRBJ1-4	-	CASSFGGTGGSEKLFF	TGTGCCAGCAGTTTTGGAGGGACAGGGGGGAGCGAAAAACTGTTTTTT
TRBV7-2	-	TRBJ2-3	-	CASRPGLLANTQYF	TGTGCCAGCAGACCAGGACTGTTAGCAAATACGCAGTATTTT
TRBV6-5	-	TRBJ2-1	-	CASSRVEGNEQFF	TGTGCCAGCAGCCGAGTAGAGGGCAATGAGCAGTTCTTC
TRBV7-2	-	TRBJ1-2	-	CASSLGGSYGYTF	TGTGCCAGCAGCTTAGGTGGGAGCTATGGCTACACCTTC
TRBV7-9	-	TRBJ2-2	-	CASSLMLAGELFF	TGTGCCAGCAGCTTAATGCTAGCCGGGGAGCTGTTTTTT
TRBV19	-	TRBJ1-1	-	CASSMMGQNTEAFF	TGTGCCAGTAGTATGATGGGACAGAACACTGAAGCTTTCTTT
TRBV4-2	TRBD1	TRBJ1-3	-	CASSQEGQGVNTIYF	TGTGCCAGCAGCCAAGAGGGACAGGGTGTAAACACCATATATTTT
TRBV6-1	-	TRBJ2-7	-	CASSVAGKYEQYF	TGTGCCAGCAGTGTGGCAGGAAAGTACGAGCAGTACTTC
TRBV30	TRBD1	TRBJ1-1	-	CAWTPQGGTGAFF	TGTGCCTGGACCCCACAGGGGGGGACCGGAGCTTTCTTT
TRBV7-3	TRBD1	TRBJ1-1	few	CASSPGQGSGEAFF	TGTGCCAGCAGCCCGGGACAGGGGAGCGGTGAAGCTTTCTTT
TRBV9	-	TRBJ2-5	once	CASSVGLQSYQETQYF	TGTGCCAGCAGCGTAGGCCTCCAAAGCTACCAAGAGACCCAGTACTTC